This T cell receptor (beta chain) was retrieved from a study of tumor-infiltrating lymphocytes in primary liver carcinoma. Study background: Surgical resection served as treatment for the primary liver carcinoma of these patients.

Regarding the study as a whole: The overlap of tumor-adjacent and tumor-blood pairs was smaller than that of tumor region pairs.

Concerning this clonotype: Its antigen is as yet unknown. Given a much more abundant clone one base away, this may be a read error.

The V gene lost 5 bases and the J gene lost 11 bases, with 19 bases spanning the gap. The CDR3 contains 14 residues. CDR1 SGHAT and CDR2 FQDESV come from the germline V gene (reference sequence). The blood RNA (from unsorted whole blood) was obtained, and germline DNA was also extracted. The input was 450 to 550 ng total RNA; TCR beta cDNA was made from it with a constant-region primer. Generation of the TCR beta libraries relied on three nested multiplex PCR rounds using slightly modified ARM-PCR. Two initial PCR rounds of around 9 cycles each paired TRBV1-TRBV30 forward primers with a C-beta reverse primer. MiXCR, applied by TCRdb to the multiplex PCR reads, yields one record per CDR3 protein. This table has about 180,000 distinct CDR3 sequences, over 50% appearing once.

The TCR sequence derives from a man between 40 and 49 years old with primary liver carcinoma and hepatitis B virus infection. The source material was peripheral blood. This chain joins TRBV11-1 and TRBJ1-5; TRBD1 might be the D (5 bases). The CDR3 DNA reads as TGTGCCAGCAGCGAAGCGGGGGAAGGGCAGTCCCAGCATTTT. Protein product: CASSEAGEGQSQHF. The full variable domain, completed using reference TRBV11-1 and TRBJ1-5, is EAEVAQSPRYKITEKSQAVAFWCDPISGHATLYWYRQILGQGPELLVQFQDESVVDDSQLPKDRFSAERLKGVDSTLKIQPAELGDSAMYLCASSEAGEGQSQHFGDGTRLSIL.